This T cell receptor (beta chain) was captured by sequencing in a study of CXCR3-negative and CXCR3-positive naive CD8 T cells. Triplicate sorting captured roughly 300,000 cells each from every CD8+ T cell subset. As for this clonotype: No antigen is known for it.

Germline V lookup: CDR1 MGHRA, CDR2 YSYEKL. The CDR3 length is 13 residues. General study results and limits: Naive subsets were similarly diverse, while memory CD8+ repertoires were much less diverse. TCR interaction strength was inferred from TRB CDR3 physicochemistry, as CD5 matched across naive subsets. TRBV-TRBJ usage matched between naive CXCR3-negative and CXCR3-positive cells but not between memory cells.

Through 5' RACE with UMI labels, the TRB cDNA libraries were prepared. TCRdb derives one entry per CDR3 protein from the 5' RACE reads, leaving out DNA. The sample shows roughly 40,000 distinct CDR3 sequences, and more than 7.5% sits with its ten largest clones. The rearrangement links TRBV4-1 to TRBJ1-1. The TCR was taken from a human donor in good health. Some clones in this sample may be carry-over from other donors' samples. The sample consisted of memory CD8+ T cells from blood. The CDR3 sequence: CASSLTVNTEAFF.